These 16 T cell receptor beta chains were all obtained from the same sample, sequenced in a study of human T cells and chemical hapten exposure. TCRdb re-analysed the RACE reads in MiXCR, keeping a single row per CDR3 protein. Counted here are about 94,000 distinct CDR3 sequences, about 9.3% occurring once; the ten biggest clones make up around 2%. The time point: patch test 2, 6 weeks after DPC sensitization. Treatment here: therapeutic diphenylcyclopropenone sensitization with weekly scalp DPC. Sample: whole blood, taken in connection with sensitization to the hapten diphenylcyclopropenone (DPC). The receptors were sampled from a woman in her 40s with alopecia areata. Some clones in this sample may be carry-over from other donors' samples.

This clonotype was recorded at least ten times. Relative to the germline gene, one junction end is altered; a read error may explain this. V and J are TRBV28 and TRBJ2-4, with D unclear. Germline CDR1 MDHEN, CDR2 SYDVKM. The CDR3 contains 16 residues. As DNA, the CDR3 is TGTGCCAGCCAATCCCGGCCGGTGAAAGCCCAAAACATTCAGTACTTC. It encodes CASQSRPVKAQNIQYF.

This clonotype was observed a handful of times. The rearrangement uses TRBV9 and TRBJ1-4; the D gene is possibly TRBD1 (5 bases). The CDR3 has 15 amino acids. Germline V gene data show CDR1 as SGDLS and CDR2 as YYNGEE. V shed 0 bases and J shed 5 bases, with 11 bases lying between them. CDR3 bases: TGTGCCAGCAGCGTAGGTCTGGACACGAATGAAAAACTGTTTTTT. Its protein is CASSVGLDTNEKLFF.

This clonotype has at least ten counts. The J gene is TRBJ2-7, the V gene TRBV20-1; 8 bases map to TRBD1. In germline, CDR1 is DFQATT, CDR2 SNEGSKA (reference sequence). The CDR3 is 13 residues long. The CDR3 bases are TGCAGCCCGGATCGGACAGGGCGCTACGAGCAGTACTTC. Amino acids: CSPDRTGRYEQYF.

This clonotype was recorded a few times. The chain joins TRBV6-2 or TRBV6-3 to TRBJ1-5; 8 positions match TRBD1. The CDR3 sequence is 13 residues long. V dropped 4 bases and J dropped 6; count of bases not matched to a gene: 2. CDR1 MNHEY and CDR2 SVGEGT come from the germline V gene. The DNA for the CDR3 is TGTGCCAGCAGTTTAACAGGGGGTCAGCCCCAGCATTTT. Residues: CASSLTGGQPQHF.

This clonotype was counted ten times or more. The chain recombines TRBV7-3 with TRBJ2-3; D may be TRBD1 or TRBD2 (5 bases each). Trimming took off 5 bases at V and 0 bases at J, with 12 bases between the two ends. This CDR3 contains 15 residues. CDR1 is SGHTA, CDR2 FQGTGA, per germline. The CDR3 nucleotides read TGTGCCAGCAGCCCTCAGGGACCTAGCACAGATACGCAGTATTTT. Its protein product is CASSPQGPSTDTQYF.

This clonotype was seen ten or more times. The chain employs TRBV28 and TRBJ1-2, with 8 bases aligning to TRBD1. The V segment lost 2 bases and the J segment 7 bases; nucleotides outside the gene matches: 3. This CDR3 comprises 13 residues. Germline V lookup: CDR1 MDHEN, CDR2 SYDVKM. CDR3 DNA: TGTGCCAGCAGTTTAAGACAGGGGCGTGGCTACACCTTC. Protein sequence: CASSLRQGRGYTF.

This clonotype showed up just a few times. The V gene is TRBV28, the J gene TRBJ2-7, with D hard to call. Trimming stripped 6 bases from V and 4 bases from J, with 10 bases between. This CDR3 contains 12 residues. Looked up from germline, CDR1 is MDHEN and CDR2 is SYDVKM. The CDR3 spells CASSLLHYEQYF. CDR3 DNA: TGTGCCAGCAGCTTGCTCCATTACGAGCAGTACTTC. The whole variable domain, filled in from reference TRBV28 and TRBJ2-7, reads DVKVTQSSRYLVKRTGEKVFLECVQDMDHENMFWYRQDPGLGLRLIYFSYDVKMKEKGDIPEGYSVSREKKERFSLILESASTNQTSMYLCASSLLHYEQYFGPGTRLTVT.

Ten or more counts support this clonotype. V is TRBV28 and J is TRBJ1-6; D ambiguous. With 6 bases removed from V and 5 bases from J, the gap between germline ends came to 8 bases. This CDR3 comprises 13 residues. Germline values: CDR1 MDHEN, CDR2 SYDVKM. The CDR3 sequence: CASREGNNSPLHF. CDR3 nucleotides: TGTGCCAGCAGGGAGGGCAATAATTCACCCCTCCACTTT.

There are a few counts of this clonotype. The CDR3 nucleotides are TGTGCCAGCAGTTTAAACCTAGGCTACACCTTC. Protein: CASSLNLGYTF. The rearrangement links TRBV12-3 or TRBV12-4 to TRBJ1-2; the D is unclear. Trimming took off 2 bases at V and 8 bases at J, with 6 bases between the two ends. The CDR3 consists of 11 residues.

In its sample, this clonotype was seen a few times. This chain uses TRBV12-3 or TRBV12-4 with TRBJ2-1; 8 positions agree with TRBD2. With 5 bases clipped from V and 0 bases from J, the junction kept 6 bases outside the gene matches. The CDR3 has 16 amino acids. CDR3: CASSGIAGSSYNEQFF. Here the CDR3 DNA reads TGTGCCAGCAGTGGGATAGCGGGAAGCTCCTACAATGAGCAGTTCTTC.

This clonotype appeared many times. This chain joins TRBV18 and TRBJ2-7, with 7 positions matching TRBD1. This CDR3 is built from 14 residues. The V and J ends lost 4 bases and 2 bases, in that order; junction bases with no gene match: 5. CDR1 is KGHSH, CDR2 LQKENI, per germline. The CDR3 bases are TGTGCCAGCTCACGGGGGACAGACACCTACGAGCAGTACTTC. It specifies CASSRGTDTYEQYF.

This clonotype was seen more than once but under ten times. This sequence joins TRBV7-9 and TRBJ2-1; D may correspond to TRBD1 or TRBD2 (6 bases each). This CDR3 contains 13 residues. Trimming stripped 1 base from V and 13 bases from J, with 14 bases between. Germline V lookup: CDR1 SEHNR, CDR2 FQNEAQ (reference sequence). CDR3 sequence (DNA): TGTGCCAGCAGCTTAGAGGAGGGGGTAGAACAGTTCTTC. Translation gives CASSLEEGVEQFF.

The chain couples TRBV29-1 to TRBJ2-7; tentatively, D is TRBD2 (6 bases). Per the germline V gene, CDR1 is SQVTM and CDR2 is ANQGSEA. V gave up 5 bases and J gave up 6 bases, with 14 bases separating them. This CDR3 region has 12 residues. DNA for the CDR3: TGCAGCGTTTTGGCTAGCGCAGGCGAGCAGTACTTC. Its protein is CSVLASAGEQYF.

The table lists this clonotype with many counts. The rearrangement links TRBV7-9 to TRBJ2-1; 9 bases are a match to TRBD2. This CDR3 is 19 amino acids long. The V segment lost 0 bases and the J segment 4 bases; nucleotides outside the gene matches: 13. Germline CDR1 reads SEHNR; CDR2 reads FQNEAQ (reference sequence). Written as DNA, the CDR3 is TGTGCCAGCAGCTTAGCAGGTGGGGTTGGGACTAGCCCGTACAATGAGCAGTTCTTC. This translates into CASSLAGGVGTSPYNEQFF. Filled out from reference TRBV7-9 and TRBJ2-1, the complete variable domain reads DTGVSQNPRHKITKRGQNVTFRCDPISEHNRLYWYRQTLGQGPEFLTYFQNEAQLEKSRLLSDRFSAERPKGSFSTLEIQRTEQGDSAMYLCASSLAGGVGTSPYNEQFFGPGTRLTVL.

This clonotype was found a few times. The CDR3 DNA reads as TGTGCCAGCAGTTTGAGGGATAACTTATATGGCTACACCTTC. Translated, it gives CASSLRDNLYGYTF. The V gene is TRBV28, the J gene TRBJ1-2; D gene unclear. V gave up 3 bases and J gave up 5 bases, with 13 bases separating them. Germline-derived CDR1 and CDR2 are MDHEN and SYDVKM. The CDR3 loop spans 14 amino acids.

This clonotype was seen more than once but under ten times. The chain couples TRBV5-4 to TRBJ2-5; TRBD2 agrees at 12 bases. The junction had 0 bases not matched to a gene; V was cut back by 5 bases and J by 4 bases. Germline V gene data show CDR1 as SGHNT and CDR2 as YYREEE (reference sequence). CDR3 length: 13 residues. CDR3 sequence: CASRTSGRETQYF. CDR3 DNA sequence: TGTGCCAGCAGGACTAGCGGGAGAGAGACCCAGTACTTC.